The entry that follows covers one T cell receptor (beta chain) sequence. This sample is part of a study of blood T cell repertoires in COVID-19. Background on the study: The United States, Italy and Spain supplied acute and convalescent COVID-19 samples. T cells, B-cell-depleted T cells, or PBMCs supplied cDNA or gDNA.

Authors' methods: Using reference gene primer amplification, nucleated cell counts were estimated. The protocol was immunoSEQ multiplex PCR, while the TCRdb copy is restricted to in-frame clones and leaves out a portion. V and J calls plus clone size are reproduced from that table; the DNA served to infer D and trimming. The sample yields 50,000 to 75,000 clones, about 90% seen once. This CDR3 comprises 17 residues. V lost 1 base and J lost 3; bases outside the gene matches: 10. CDR1 SGHAT and CDR2 FQNNGV come from the germline V gene. This receptor was obtained from an elderly man in a cohort sampled during active COVID-19. The sequenced sample was peripheral blood. The J gene is TRBJ2-5, the V gene TRBV11-2, with TRBD2 matching over 8 bases. CDR3 region: CASSLGRTSGLEETQYF. CDR3 nucleotides: TGTGCCAGCAGCTTAGGCCGAACTAGCGGTCTTGAAGAGACCCAGTACTTC.